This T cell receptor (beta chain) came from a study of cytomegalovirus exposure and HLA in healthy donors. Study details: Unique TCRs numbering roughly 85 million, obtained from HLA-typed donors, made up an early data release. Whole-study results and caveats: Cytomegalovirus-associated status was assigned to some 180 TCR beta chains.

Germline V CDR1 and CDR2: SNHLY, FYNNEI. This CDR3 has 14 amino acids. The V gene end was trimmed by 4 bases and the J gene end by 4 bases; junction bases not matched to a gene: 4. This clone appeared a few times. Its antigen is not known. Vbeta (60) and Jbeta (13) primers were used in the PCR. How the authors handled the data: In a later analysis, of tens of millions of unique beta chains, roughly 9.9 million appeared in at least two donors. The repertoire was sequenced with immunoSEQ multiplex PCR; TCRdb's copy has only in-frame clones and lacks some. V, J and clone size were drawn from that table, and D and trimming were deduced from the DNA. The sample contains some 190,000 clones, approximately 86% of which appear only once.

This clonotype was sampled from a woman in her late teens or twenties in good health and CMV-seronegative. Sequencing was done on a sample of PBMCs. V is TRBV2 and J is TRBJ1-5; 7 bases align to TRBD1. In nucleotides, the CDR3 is TGTGCCAGCAGTGGACAGGGATGGAATCAGCCCCAGCATTTT. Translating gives CASSGQGWNQPQHF.